This paragraph covers one T cell receptor (beta chain) sequence. What antigen it recognizes has not been identified. At one of its ends the junction is not consistent with the germline gene, which may arise from a read error. The data derive from a study of tumor and adjacent non-tumor tissue in lung cancer (dated by TCRdb to 2016 to 2019). Regarding the complete study: By cancer type, the cohort comprised 12 to 13 adenocarcinoma patients, a couple of squamous cell carcinoma patients and 1 small cell lung cancer patient. The approximately 15 patients were aged roughly 30 to 85 years, included approximately ten men and 5 women, and had TNM stage I to III disease. Sequencing generated a total of about 130,000,000 productive TCRbeta reads, averaging roughly 4.2 million reads per sample. The study compared bulk TCRbeta repertoires between lung tumor tissue and matched distant non-tumor lung tissue from 15 lung cancer patients. For each patient, one tumor sample and one normal lung sample were taken, giving approximately 33 paired specimens that underwent TCRbeta CDR3 sequencing.

Libraries came from multiplex PCR. TCRdb records Illumina HiSeq 2500 as the sequencer. Following protocols modified from ARM-PCR, the researchers constructed TCRbeta libraries through three rounds of nested PCR with primers (Table S4). Before sequencing, PCR products of 200-500 bp were cut from the gel and purified using the QIAquick gel extraction kit. On the study's bioinformatics: Reads were cleaned using Trimmomatic, were merged into complete CDR3 sequences using FLASH, and were assigned to V(D)J germline segments using MiTCR. Clonal diversity was calculated as the inverse Simpson's index using VDJtools. In-frame sequences lacking a premature stop codon were counted as productive reads. TCRdb's own reprocessing of the public reads used fastp at Q25 and MiXCR and kept productive beta chains. Identical CDR3 protein sequences are pooled into one entry, listed with their most common genes and DNA. TCRdb's processing, not the authors' own work, is the source of the V and J calls. The sample table contains about 50,000 distinct CDR3 sequences; only one count was recorded for 60% to 80% of them. Roughly a quarter of the sample is in the top ten clones.

Via the germline V gene, CDR1 is LGHNA and CDR2 YSLEER. Measured from the cysteine to the phenylalanine, the CDR3 is 16 residues long. Just the 48-base CDR3 DNA is kept, in frame starting at base 1. Results and caveats for the whole study, not just this receptor: TCR diversity was significantly higher in younger patients, and greater tumor TCR diversity was associated with shorter overall survival and shorter disease-free survival. Peripheral blood was not sequenced, so blood TCRbeta repertoires were not examined in the lung cancer patients of the study. Neither the sequencing platform nor unique molecular identifiers are mentioned in the methods. Tumor tissue showed significantly greater TCR diversity (inverse Simpson) than normal lung tissue (about 400 vs 150, P = 0.0075, Mann-Whitney U test). Only roughly 14 patients were in the cohort, and the authors stated that larger samples and more detailed clinical data are needed. In normal lung, the top 100 clones accounted for a significantly larger cumulative share of the repertoire than in tumor tissue.

RNA was isolated from bulk, unsorted tissue, and RNA quality was assessed with a NanoDrop ND-1000 and an Agilent 2100. Normal lung samples were distant non-tumor tissue taken more than 3 cm from the tumor edge. The donors were newly diagnosed lung cancer patients admitted for thoracic surgery in China from August to November 2014 who had not received prior chemotherapy. Anyone who had undergone radiotherapy or chemotherapy before, or who had another cancer at the same time, was left out of the study. Surgical tissue pieces of roughly 1-2.1 cm3 were preserved in RNAlater solution and stored at -80 °C until use.

The chain joins TRBV4-3 to TRBJ2-5; TRBD1 agrees with 12 junctional bases. The TCR sequence derives from a woman aged 55-69 years with non-small cell lung cancer. The sequenced sample was distant non-tumor lung tissue. The CDR3 reads CASGQDGTGGAETQHF. The DNA is TGCGCCAGCGGCCAAGATGGGACAGGGGGCGCAGAGACCCAGCACTTC.